Listed below are T cell receptor beta chains from one sample, sequenced in a study of blood T cell repertoires in COVID-19. TCRdb keeps only in-frame clones here, not all; method: immunoSEQ multiplex PCR. The sample consists of 200,000 to 300,000 clones, more than 75% of them appearing once. The sequencing sample was made of PBMCs or T cells enriched from blood (not recorded which). The receptor source for this set is a woman aged 45-65 years who had recovered from COVID-19. Both conserved end residues are trimmed from each CDR3.

V: TRBV4-1
J: TRBJ1-2
CDR3: ASSHPLYPAGSANYGYT

V: TRBV19
J: TRBJ1-4
CDR3: ASNDRRNEKLF

V: TRBV7-9
J: TRBJ2-5
CDR3: ASSLVRSGETQY

V: TRBV20-1
J: TRBJ1-2
CDR3: SASPQPKGAWNYGYT

V: TRBV4-1
J: TRBJ1-3
CDR3: ASSLLPSSGNTIY

V: TRBV18
J: TRBJ1-6
CDR3: ASSPSGASPLH

V: TRBV5-5
J: TRBJ1-5
CDR3: ASSLGGFNQPQH

V: TRBV28
J: TRBJ2-1
CDR3: ASSRNPQGRGRGVYNEQF

V: TRBV5-1
J: TRBJ1-5
CDR3: ASSTHWVRGQPQH

V: TRBV6-2/TRBV6-3
J: TRBJ1-2
CDR3: ASSDRHGTNYGYT